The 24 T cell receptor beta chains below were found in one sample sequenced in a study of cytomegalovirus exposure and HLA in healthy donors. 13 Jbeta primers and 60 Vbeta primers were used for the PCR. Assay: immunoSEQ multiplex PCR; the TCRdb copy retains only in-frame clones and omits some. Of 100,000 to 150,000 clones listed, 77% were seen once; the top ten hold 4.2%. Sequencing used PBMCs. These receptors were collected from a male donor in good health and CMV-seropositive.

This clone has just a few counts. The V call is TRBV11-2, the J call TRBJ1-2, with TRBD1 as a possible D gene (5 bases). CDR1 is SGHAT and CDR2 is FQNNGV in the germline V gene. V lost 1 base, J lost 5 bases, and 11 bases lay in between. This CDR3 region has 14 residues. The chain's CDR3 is CASSLGGGGYGYTF. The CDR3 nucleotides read TGTGCCAGCAGCTTAGGTGGGGGGGGATATGGCTACACCTTC.

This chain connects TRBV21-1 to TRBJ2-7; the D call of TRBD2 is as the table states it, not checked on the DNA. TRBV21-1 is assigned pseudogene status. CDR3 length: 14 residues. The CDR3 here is CASSKPCGGYEQYF. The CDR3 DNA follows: TGTGCCAGCAGCAAACCATGTGGAGGCTACGAGCAGTACTTC.

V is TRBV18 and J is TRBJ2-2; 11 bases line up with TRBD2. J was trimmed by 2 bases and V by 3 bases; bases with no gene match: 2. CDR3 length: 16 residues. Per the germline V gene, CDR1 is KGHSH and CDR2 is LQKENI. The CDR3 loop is CASSPGTSGNTGELFF. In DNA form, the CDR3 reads TGTGCCAGCTCACCTGGGACTAGCGGTAACACCGGGGAGCTGTTTTTT.

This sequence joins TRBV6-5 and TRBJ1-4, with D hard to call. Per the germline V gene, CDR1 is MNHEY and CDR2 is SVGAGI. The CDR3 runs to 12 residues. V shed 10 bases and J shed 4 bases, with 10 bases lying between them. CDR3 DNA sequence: TGTGCCAACATACGGAGTAATGAAAAACTGTTTTTT. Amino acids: CANIRSNEKLFF.

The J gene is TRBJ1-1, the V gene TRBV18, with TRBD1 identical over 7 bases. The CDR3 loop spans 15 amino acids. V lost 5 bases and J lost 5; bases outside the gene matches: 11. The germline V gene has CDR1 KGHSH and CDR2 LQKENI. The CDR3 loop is CASSIQQGRYTEAFF. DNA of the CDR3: TGTGCCAGCTCAATCCAACAGGGGCGGTATACTGAAGCTTTCTTT.

The CDR3 loop is CASSHNLRTADEQYF. The CDR3, as DNA: TGTGCCAGCAGCCACAACCTCCGGACAGCGGACGAGCAGTACTTC. This rearrangement joins TRBV4-2 to TRBJ2-5; a weak D match, TRBD1 (6 bases). The J call is uncertain, as TRBJ2-7 better fits the DNA end. Germline V lookup: CDR1 LGHNA, CDR2 YNFKEQ. The CDR3 spans 15 residues.

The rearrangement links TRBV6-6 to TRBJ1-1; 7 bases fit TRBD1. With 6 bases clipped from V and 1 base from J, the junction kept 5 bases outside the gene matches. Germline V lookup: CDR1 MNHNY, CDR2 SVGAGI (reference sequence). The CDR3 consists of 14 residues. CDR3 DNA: TGTGCCAGCAGGTTGACAGGGTGGAACACTGAAGCTTTCTTT. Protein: CASRLTGWNTEAFF.

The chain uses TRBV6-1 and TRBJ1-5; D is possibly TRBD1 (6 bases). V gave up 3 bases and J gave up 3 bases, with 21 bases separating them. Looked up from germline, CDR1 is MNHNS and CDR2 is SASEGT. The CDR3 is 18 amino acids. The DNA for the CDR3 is TGTGCCAGCAGTGATTGGTTTGGTGGGGGCCGCTACAATCAGCCCCAGCATTTT. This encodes CASSDWFGGGRYNQPQHF.

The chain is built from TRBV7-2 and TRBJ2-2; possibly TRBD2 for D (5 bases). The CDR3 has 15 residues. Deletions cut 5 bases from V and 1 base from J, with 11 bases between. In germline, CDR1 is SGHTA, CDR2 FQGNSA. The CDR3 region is CASSTLVLNTGELFF. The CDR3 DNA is TGTGCCAGCAGCACACTAGTCCTGAACACCGGGGAGCTGTTTTTT.

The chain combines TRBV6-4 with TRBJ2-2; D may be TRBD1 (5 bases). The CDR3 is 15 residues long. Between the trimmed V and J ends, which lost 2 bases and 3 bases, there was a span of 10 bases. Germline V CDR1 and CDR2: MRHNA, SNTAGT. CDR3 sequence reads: CASSDMVGHTGELFF. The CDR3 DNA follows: TGTGCCAGCAGTGACATGGTGGGGCACACCGGGGAGCTGTTTTTT.

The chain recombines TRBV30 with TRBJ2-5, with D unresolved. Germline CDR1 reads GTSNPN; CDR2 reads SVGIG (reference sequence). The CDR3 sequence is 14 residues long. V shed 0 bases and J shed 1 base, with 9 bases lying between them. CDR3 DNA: TGTGCCTGGAGTGTAGTGGCCTCCCAAGAGACCCAGTACTTC. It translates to CAWSVVASQETQYF. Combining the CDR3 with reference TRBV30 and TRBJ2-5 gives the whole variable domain SQTIHQWPATLVQPVGSPLSLECTVEGTSNPNLYWYRQAAGRGLQLLFYSVGIGQISSEVPQNLSASRPQDRQFILSSKKLLLSDSGFYLCAWSVVASQETQYFGPGTRLLVL.

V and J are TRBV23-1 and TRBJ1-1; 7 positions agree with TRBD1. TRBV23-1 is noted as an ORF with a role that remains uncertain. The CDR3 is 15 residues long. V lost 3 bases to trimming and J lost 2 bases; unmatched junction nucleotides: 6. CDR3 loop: CASSHLRGENTEAFF. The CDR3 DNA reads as TGCGCCAGCAGTCACCTCAGGGGGGAAAACACTGAAGCTTTCTTT.

CDR3 DNA: TGTGCCAGCAGTTTGACAGGGGATTTAGAAAAACTGTTTTTT. Amino acids: CASSLTGDLEKLFF. The rearrangement links TRBV28 to TRBJ1-4, with 8 bases identical to TRBD1. There are 14 residues in the CDR3. Germline CDR1 and CDR2: MDHEN and SYDVKM. V lost 3 bases, J lost 8 bases, and 5 bases stayed unmatched.

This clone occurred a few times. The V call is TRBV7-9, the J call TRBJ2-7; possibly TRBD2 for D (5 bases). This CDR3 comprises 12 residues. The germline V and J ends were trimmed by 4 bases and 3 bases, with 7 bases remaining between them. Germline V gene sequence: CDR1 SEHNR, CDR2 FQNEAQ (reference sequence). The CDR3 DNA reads TGTGCCAGCAGCTCCCGGGGCTACGAGCAGTACTTC. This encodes CASSSRGYEQYF.

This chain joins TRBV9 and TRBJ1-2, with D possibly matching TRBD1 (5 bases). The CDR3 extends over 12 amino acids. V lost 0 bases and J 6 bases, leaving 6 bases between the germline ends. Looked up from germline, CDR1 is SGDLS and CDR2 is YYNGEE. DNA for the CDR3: TGTGCCAGCAGCGTAGCCAGGGATGGCTACACCTTC. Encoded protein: CASSVARDGYTF.

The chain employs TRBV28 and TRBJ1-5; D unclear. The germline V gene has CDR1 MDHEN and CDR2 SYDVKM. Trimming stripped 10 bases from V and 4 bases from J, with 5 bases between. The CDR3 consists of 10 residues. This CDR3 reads CATGNQPQHF. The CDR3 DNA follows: TGTGCCACGGGGAATCAGCCCCAGCATTTT.

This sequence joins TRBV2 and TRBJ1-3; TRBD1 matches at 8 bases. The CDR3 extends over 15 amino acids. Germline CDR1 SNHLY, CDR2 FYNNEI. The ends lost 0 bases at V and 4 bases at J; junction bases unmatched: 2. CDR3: CASSEARTGGNTIYF. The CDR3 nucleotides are TGTGCCAGCAGTGAAGCGAGGACAGGGGGAAACACCATATATTTT.

CDR3 in amino acids: CASTPPGTTKTQYF. The CDR3 DNA is TGTGCCAGTACCCCCCCCGGGACTACCAAGACCCAGTACTTC. V usage is TRBV19 and J usage is TRBJ2-5; TRBD2 agrees at 7 bases. Losses at the gene ends were 7 bases for V and 6 bases for J; bases not matched to a gene: 11. The CDR3 sequence is 14 residues long. The germline V gene encodes CDR1 LNHDA and CDR2 SQIVND (reference sequence).

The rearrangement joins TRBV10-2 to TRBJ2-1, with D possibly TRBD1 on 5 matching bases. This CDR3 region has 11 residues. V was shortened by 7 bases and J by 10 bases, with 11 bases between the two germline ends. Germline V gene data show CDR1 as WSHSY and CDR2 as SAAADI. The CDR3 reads CASMGPTEQFF. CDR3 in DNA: TGCGCCAGCATGGGGCCTACGGAGCAGTTCTTC.

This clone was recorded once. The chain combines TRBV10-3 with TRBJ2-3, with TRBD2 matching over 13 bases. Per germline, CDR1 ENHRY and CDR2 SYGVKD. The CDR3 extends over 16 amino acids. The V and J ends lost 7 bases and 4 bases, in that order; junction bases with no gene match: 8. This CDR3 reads CAINPGLAGSSDTQYF. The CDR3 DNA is TGTGCCATCAACCCGGGACTAGCGGGAAGCTCAGATACGCAGTATTTT.

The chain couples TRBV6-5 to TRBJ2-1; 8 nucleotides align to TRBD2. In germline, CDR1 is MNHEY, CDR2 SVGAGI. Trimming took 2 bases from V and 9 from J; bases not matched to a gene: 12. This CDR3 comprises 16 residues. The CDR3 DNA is TGTGCCAGCAGTTACACCCTTTTCGGGAGGGCCTCTGAGCAGTTCTTC. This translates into CASSYTLFGRASEQFF.

CDR3 residues: CATKDTFSNQPQHF. The CDR3 DNA is TGTGCCACCAAAGACACCTTTAGCAATCAGCCCCAGCATTTT. The chain is built from TRBV6-6 and TRBJ1-5; D ambiguous. Germline V gene data show CDR1 as MNHNY and CDR2 as SVGAGI (reference sequence). Trimming stripped 10 bases from V and 0 bases from J, with 13 bases between. CDR3 length equals 14 residues.

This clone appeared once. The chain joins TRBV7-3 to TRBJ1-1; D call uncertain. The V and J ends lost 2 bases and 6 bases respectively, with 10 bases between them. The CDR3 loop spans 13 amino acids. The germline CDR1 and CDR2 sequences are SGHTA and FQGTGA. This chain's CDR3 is CASSLAAGSEAFF. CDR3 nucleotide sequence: TGTGCCAGCAGCTTAGCGGCGGGGTCTGAAGCTTTCTTT. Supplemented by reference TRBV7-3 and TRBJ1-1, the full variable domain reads GAGVSQTPSNKVTEKGKYVELRCDPISGHTALYWYRQSLGQGPEFLIYFQGTGAADDSGLPNDRFFAVRPEGSVSTLKIQRTERGDSAVYLCASSLAAGSEAFFGQGTRLTVV.

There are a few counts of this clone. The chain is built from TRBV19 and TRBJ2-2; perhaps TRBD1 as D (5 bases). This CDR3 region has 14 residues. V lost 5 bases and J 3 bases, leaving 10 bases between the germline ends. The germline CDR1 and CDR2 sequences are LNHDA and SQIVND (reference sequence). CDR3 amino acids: CASSPRQYTGELFF. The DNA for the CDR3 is TGTGCCAGTAGTCCTAGACAGTACACCGGGGAGCTGTTTTTT.